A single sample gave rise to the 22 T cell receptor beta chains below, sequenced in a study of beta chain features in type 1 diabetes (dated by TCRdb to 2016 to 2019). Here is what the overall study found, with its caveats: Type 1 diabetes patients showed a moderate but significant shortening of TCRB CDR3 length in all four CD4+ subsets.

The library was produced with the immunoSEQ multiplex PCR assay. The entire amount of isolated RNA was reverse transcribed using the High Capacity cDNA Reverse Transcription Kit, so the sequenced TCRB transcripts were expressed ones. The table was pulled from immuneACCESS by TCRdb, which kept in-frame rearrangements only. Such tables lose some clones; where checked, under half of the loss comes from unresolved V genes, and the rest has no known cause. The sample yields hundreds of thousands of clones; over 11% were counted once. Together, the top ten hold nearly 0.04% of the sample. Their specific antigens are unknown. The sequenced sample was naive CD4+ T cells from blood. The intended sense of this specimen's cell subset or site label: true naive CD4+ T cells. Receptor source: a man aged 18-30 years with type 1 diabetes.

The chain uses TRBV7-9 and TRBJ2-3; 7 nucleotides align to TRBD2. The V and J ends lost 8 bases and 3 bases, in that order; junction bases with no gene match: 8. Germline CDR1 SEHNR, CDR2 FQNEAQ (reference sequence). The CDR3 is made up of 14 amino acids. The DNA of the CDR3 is TGTGCCAGCCCCCCCGGCGGGAGTACAGATACGCAGTATTTT. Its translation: CASPPGGSTDTQYF. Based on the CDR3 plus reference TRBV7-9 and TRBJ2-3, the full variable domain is DTGVSQNPRHKITKRGQNVTFRCDPISEHNRLYWYRQTLGQGPEFLTYFQNEAQLEKSRLLSDRFSAERPKGSFSTLEIQRTEQGDSAMYLCASPPGGSTDTQYFGPGTRLTVL.

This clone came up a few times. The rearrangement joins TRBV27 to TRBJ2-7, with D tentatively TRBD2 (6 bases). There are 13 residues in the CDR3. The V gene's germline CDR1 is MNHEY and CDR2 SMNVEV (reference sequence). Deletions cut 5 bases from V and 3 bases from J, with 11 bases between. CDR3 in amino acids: CASSPGEDYEQYF. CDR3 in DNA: TGTGCCAGCAGTCCTGGGGAGGACTACGAGCAGTACTTC.

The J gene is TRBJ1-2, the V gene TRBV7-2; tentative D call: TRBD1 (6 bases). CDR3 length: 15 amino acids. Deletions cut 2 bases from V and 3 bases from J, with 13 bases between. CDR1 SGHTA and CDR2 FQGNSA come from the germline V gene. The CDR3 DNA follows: TGTGCCAGCAGCTTACGTCCGGGGGCGGACTATGGCTACACCTTC. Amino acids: CASSLRPGADYGYTF. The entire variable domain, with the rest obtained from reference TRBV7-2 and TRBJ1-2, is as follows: GAGVSQSPSNKVTEKGKDVELRCDPISGHTALYWYRQSLGQGLEFLIYFQGNSAPDKSGLPSDRFSAERTGGSVSTLTIQRTQQEDSAVYLCASSLRPGADYGYTFGSGTRLTVV.

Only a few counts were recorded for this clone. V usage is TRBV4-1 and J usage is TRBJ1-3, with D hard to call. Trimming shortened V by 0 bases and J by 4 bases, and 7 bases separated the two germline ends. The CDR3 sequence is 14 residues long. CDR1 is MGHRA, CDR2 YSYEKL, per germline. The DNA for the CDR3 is TGCGCCAGCAGCCAAGATCCTGTAGGAAACACCATATATTTT. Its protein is CASSQDPVGNTIYF.

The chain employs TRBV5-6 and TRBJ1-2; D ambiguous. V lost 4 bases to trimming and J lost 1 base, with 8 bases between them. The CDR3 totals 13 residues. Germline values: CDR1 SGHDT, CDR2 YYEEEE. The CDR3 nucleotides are TGTGCCAGCAGCGTCGGGAATAACTATGGCTACACCTTC. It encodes CASSVGNNYGYTF.

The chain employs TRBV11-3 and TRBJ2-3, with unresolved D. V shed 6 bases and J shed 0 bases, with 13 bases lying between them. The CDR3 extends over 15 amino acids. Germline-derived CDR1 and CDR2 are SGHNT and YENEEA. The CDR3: CASSPGAFSTDTQYF. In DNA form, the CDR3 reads TGTGCCAGCAGTCCTGGAGCCTTTAGCACAGATACGCAGTATTTT.

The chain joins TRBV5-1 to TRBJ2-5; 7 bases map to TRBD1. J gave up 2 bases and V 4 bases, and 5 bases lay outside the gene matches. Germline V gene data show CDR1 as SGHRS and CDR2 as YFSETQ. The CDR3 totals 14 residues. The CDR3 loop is CASSIGQVQETQYF. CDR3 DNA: TGCGCCAGCAGCATCGGACAGGTACAAGAGACCCAGTACTTC. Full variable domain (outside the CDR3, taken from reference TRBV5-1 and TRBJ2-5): KAGVTQTPRYLIKTRGQQVTLSCSPISGHRSVSWYQQTPGQGLQFLFEYFSETQRNKGNFPGRFSGRQFSNSRSEMNVSTLELGDSALYLCASSIGQVQETQYFGPGTRLLVL.

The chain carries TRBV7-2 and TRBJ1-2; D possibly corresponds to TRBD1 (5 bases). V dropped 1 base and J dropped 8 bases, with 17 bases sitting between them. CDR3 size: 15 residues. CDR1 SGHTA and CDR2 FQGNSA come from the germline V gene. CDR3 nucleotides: TGTGCCAGCAGCTTAGGCGCAGGGCTCTCTTACGGCTACACCTTC. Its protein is CASSLGAGLSYGYTF. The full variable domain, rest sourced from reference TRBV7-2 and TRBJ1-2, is GAGVSQSPSNKVTEKGKDVELRCDPISGHTALYWYRQSLGQGLEFLIYFQGNSAPDKSGLPSDRFSAERTGGSVSTLTIQRTQQEDSAVYLCASSLGAGLSYGYTFGSGTRLTVV.

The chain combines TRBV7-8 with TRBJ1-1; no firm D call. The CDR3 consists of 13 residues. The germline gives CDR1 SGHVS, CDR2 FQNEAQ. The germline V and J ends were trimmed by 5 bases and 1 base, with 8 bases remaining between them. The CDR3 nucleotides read TGTGCCAGCAGCCCATATAGGAACACTGAAGCTTTCTTT. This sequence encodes CASSPYRNTEAFF.

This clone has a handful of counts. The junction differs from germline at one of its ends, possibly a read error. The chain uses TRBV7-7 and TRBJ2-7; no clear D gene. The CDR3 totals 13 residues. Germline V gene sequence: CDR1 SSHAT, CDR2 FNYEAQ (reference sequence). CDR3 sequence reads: CASSITGSGEQYF. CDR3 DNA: TGTGCTAGCAGCATCACCGGGTCCGGTGAGCAGTACTTC. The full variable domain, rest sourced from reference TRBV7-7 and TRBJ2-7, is GAGVSQSPRYKVTKRGQDVTLRCDPISSHATLYWYQQALGQGPEFLTYFNYEAQPDKSGLPSDRFSAERPEGSISTLTIQRTEQRDSAMYRCASSITGSGEQYFGPGTRLTVT.

CDR3 nucleotide sequence: TGTGCCAGCAGTTACAGGGCATCGAACACTGAAGCTTTCTTT. This encodes CASSYRASNTEAFF. J is TRBJ1-1 and V is TRBV6-5, with D unclear. CDR3 length: 14 amino acids. Germline V CDR1 and CDR2: MNHEY, SVGAGI. Trimming took off 2 bases at V and 1 base at J, with 8 bases between the two ends.

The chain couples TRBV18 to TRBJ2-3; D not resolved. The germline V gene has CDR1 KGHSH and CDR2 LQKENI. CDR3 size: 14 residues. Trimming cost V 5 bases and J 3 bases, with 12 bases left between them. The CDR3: CASSEVQLTDTQYF. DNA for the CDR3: TGTGCCAGCTCAGAAGTACAGTTGACAGATACGCAGTATTTT.

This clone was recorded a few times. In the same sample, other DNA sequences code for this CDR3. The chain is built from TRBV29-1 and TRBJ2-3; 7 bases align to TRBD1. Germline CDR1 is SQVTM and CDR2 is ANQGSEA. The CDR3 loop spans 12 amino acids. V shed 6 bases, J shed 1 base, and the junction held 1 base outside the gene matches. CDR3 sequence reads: CSVTGGTDTQYF. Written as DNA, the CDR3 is TGCAGCGTAACAGGGGGCACAGATACGCAGTATTTT.

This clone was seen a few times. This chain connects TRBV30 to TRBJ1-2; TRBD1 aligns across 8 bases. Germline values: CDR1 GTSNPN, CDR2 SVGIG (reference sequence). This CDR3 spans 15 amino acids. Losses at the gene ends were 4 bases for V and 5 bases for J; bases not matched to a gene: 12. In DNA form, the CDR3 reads TGTGCCTGGACTGGGACAGGCTCACGTCTTTATGGCTACACCTTC. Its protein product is CAWTGTGSRLYGYTF.

The DNA for the CDR3 is TGCGCCAGCAGCATTGACCCGGGCAGGGCAGGGGTCGAGCAGTACTTC. It yields the protein CASSIDPGRAGVEQYF. The chain combines TRBV5-1 with TRBJ2-7, with a tentative D call TRBD1 (6 bases). The CDR3 has 16 residues. The germline CDR1 and CDR2 sequences are SGHRS and YFSETQ. Trimming shortened V by 4 bases and J by 6 bases, and 23 bases separated the two germline ends.

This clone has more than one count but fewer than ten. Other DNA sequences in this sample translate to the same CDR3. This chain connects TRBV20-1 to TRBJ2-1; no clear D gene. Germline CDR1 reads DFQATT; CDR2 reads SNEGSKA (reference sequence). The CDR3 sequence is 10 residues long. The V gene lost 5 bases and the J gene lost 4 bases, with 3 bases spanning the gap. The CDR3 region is CSADYNEQFF. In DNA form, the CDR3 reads TGCAGTGCTGATTACAATGAGCAGTTCTTC.

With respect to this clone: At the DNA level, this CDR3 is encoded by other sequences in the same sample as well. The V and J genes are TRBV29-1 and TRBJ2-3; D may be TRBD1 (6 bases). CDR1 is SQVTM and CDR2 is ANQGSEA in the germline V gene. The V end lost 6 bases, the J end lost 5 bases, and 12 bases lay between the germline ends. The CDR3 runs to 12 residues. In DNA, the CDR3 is TGCAGCGTCCCTGAAGGGGGAGATACGCAGTATTTT. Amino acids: CSVPEGGDTQYF.

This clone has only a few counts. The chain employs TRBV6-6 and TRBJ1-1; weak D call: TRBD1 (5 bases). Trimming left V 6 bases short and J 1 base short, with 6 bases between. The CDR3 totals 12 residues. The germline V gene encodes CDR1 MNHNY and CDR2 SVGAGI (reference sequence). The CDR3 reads CASSTGNTEAFF. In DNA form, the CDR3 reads TGTGCCAGCAGCACAGGGAACACTGAAGCTTTCTTT.

The CDR3 nucleotides read TGTGCCAGCAGCTTCTGGGATATCGAAGATACGCAGTATTTT. Translated: CASSFWDIEDTQYF. V and J are TRBV7-3 and TRBJ2-3; D uncertain. Trimming left V 3 bases short and J 5 bases short, with 12 bases between. The germline CDR1 and CDR2 sequences are SGHTA and FQGTGA. The length of the CDR3 is 14 residues.

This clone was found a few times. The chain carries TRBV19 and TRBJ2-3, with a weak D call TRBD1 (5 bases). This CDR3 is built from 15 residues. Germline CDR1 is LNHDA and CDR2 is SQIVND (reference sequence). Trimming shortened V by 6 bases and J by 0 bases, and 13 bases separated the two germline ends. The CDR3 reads CASSDRAISTDTQYF. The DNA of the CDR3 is TGTGCCAGTAGCGACAGAGCAATTAGCACAGATACGCAGTATTTT.

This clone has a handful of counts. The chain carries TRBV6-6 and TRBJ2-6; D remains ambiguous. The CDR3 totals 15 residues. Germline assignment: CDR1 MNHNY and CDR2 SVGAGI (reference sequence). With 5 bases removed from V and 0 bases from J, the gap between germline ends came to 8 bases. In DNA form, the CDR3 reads TGTGCCAGCAGTGAGGCATCCTCTGGGGCCAACGTCCTGACTTTC. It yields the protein CASSEASSGANVLTF.

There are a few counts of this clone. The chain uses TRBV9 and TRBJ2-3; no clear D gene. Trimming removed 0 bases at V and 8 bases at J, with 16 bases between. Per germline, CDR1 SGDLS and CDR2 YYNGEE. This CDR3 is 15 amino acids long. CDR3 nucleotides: TGTGCCAGCAGCGTAGTTGAAACGTGGGGTGGTACGCAGTATTTT. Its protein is CASSVVETWGGTQYF. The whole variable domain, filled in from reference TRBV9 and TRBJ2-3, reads DSGVTQTPKHLITATGQRVTLRCSPRSGDLSVYWYQQSLDQGLQFLIQYYNGEERAKGNILERFSAQQFPDLHSELNLSSLELGDSALYFCASSVVETWGGTQYFGPGTRLTVL.